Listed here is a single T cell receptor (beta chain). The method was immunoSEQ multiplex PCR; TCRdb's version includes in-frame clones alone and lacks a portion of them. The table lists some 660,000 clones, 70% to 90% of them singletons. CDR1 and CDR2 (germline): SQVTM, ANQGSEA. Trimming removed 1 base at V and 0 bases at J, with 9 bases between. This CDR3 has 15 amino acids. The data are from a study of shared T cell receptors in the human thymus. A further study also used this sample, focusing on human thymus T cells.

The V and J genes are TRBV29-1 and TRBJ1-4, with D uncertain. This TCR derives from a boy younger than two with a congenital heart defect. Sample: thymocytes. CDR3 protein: CSVEVVGATNEKLFF. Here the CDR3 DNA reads TGCAGCGTTGAAGTGGTCGGGGCAACTAATGAAAAACTGTTTTTT.